What follows is one T cell receptor beta chain and its context. Its antigen specificity is not known. Per-base qualities were not stored, and no clone one base away is much larger. This entry comes from a study of T cells of healthy individuals listed by TCRdb under 2018. V trim: 3 bases; J trim: 3 bases; unmatched bases: 3. CDR1 KGHDR and CDR2 SFDVKD are derived from the germline V gene. The CDR3 has 14 amino acids, counting the end cysteine and phenylalanine. Only the CDR3 region is kept as DNA, spanning 42 bases read in frame from base 1. Library construction relied on 5' RACE. The instrument was an Illumina MiSeq. Using fastp at Q25 and MiXCR, TCRdb reprocessed the public reads and kept productive beta chains. When rows share a CDR3 protein, they turn into one entry using the most common DNA and genes. Counted in this sample were around 53,000 distinct CDR3 sequences; 14% to 15% of them appeared once. The ten largest clonotypes hold 15% to 20% of the sample.

The clonotype originates from a human donor in good health. The V gene is TRBV24-1 and the J gene is TRBJ2-5; TRBD2 matches 7 bases in the middle. The sequenced DNA: TGTGCCACCAGTGATCCCGGACTAGAAGAGACCCAGTACTTC. This codes for CATSDPGLEETQYF.